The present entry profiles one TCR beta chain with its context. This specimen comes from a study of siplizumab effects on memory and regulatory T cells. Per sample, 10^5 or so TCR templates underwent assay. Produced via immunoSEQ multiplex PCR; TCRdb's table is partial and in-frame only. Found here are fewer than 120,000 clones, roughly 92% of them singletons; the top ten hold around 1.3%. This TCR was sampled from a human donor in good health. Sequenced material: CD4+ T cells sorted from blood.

The CDR3 DNA sequence: TGTGCCAGCTCACCTAACCGTTGGGGGGAGCAGTACTTC. It translates to CASSPNRWGEQYF. The chain carries TRBV18 and TRBJ2-7; possibly TRBD1 or TRBD2 for D (5 bases each). Germline assignment: CDR1 KGHSH and CDR2 LQKENI. V was trimmed by 3 bases and J by 7 bases, leaving 13 bases between them. CDR3 length: 13 residues.